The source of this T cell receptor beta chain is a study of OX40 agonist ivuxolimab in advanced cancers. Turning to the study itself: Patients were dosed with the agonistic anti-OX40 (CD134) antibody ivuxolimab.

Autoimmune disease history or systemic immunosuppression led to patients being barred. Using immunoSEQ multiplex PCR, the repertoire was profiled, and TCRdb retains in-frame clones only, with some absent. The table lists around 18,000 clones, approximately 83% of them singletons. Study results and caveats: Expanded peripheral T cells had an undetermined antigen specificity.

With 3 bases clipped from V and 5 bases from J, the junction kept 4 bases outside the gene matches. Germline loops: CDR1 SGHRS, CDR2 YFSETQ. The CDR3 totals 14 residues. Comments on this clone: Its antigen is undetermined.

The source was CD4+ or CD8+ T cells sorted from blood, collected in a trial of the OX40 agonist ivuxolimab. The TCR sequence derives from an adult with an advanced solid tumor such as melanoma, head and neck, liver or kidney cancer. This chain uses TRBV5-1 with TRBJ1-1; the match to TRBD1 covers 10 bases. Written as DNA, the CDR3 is TGCGCCAGCAGCTGGGACAGGGGTGGGACTGAAGCTTTCTTT. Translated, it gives CASSWDRGGTEAFF.